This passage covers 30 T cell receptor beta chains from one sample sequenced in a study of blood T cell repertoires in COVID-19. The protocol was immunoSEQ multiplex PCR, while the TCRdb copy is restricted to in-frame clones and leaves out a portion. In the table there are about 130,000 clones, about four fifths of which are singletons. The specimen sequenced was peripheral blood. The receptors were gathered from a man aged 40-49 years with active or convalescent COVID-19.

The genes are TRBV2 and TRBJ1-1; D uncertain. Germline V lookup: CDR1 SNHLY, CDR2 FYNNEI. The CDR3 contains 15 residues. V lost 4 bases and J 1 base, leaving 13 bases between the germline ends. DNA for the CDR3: TGTGCCAGCAGTGGCGGGATCGGAGGGAACACTGAAGCTTTCTTT. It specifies CASSGGIGGNTEAFF.

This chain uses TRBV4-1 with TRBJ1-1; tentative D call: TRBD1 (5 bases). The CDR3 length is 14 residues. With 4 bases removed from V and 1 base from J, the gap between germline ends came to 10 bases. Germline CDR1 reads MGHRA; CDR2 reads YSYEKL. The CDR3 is CASSPGGGNTEAFF. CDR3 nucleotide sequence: TGCGCCAGCAGCCCCGGGGGGGGGAACACTGAAGCTTTCTTT.

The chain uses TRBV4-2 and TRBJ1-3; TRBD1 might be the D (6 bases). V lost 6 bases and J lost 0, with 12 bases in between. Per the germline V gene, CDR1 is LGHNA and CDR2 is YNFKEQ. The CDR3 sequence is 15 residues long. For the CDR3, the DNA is TGTGCCAGCAGAGAAACAGGGTCCTCTGGAAACACCATATATTTT. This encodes CASRETGSSGNTIYF.

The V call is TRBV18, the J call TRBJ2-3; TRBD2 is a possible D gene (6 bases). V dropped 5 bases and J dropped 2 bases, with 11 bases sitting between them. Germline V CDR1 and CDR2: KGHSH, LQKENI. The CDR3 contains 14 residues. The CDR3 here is CASSMRTNTDTQYF. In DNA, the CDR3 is TGTGCCAGCTCAATGCGGACTAACACAGATACGCAGTATTTT.

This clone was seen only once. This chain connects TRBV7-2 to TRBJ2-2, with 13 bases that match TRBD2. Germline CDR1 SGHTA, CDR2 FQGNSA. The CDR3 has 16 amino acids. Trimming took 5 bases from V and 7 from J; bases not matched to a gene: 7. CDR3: CASSRGLAGVGGELFF. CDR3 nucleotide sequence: TGTGCCAGCAGCCGTGGACTAGCGGGAGTCGGCGGGGAGCTGTTTTTT.

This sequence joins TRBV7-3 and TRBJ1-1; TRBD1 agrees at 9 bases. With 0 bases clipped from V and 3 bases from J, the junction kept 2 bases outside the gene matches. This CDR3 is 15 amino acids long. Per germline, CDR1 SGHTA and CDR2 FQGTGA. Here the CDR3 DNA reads TGTGCCAGCAGCTTAACACAGGGGGCGTACACTGAAGCTTTCTTT. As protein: CASSLTQGAYTEAFF.

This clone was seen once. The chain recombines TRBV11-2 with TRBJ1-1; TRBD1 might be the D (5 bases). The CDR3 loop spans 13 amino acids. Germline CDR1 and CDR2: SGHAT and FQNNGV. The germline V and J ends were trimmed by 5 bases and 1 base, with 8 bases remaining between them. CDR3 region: CASSSTGNTEAFF. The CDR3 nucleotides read TGTGCCAGCAGCAGTACAGGGAACACTGAAGCTTTCTTT.

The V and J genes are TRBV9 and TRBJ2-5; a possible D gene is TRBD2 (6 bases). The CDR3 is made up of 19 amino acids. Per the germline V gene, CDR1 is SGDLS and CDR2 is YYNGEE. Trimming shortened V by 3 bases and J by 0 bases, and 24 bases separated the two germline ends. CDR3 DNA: TGTGCCAGCAGCGAGAGAGCCGGGACTTATTTTGAGGACCAAGAGACCCAGTACTTC. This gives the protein CASSERAGTYFEDQETQYF.

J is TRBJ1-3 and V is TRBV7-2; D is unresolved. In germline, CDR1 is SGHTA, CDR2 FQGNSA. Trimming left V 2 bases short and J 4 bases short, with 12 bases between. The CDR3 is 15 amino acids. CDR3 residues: CASSLQNAGGNTIYF. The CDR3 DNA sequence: TGTGCCAGCAGCTTACAGAACGCGGGGGGAAACACCATATATTTT.

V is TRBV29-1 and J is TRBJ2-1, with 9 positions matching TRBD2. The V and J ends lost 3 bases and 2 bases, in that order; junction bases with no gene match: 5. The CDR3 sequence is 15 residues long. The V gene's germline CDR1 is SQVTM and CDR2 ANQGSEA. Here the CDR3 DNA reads TGCAGCGTTGACGCGGCTAGCGGGACCTACAATGAGCAGTTCTTC. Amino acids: CSVDAASGTYNEQFF.

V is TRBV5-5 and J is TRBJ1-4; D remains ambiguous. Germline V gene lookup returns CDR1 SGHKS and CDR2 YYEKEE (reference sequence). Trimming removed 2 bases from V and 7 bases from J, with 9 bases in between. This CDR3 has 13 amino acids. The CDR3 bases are TGTGCCAGCAGCTTACGGGCGGGTGAAAAACTGTTTTTT. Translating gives CASSLRAGEKLFF. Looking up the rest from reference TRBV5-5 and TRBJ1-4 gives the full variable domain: DAGVTQSPTHLIKTRGQQVTLRCSPISGHKSVSWYQQVLGQGPQFIFQYYEKEERGRGNFPDRFSARQFPNYSSELNVNALLLGDSALYLCASSLRAGEKLFFGSGTQLSVL.

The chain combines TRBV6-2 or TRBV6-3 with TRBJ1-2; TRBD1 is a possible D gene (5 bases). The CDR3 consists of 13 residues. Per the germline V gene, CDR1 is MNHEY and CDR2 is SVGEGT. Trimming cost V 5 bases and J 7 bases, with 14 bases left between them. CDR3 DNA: TGTGCCAGCAGTCCCCAGGACATTCGTGGCTACACCTTC. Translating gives CASSPQDIRGYTF.

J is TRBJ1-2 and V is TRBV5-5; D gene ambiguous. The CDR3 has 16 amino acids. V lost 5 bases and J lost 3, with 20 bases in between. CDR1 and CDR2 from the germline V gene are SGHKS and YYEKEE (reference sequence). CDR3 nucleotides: TGTGCCAGCAGAAAGTCCCGAGCCAGGTCTGACTATGGCTACACCTTC. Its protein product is CASRKSRARSDYGYTF.

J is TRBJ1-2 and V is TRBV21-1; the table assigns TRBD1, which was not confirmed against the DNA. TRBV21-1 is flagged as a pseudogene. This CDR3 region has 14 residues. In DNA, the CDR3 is TGTGCCAGCAGCAGGCCCAGGGATAGGTATGGCTACACCTTC. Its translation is CASSRPRDRYGYTF.

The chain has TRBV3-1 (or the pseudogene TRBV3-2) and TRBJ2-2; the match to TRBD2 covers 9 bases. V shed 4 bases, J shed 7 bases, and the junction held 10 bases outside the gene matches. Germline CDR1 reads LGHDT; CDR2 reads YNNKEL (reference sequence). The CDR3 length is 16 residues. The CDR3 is CASSPPAGGRGGELFF. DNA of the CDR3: TGTGCCAGCAGCCCCCCTGCGGGGGGGCGCGGCGGGGAGCTGTTTTTT.

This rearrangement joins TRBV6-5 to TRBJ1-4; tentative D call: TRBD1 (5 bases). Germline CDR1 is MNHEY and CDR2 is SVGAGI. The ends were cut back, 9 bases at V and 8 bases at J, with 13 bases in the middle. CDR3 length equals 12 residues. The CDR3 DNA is TGTGCCAGTCGGGCTGCAGGGGAAAAACTGTTTTTT. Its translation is CASRAAGEKLFF.

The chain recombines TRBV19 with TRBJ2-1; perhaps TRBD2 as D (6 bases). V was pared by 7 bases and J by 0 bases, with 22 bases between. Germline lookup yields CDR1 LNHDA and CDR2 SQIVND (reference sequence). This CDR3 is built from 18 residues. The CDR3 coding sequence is TGTGCCAGTAAAGCAGGGTGGGACTTTTCTGGCTCCTACAATGAGCAGTTCTTC. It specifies CASKAGWDFSGSYNEQFF.

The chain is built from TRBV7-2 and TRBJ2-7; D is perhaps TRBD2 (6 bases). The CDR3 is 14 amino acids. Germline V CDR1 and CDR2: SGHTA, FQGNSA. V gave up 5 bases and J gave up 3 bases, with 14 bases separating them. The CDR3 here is CASSRGIGGYEQYF. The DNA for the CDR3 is TGTGCCAGCAGCCGTGGCATCGGGGGCTACGAGCAGTACTTC.

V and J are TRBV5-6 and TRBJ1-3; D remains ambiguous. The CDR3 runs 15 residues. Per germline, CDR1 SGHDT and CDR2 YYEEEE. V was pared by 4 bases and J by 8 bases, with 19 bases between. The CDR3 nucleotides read TGTGCCAGCAGCCCCCCGTCAAGGCGGGCTGACACCATATATTTT. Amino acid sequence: CASSPPSRRADTIYF.

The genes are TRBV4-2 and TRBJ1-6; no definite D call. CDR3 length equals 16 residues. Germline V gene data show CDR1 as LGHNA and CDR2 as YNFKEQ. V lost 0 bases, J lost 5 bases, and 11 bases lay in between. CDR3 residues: CASSQDRGLNNSPLHF. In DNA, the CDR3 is TGTGCCAGCAGCCAAGATCGAGGTCTCAATAATTCACCCCTCCACTTT.

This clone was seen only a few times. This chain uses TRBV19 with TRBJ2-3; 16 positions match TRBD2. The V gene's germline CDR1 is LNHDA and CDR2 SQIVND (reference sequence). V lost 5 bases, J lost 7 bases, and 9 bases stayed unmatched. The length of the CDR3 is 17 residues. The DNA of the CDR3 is TGTGCCAGTAGTCCCAGGGGACTAGCGGGGGGGAGGCATACGCAGTATTTT. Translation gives CASSPRGLAGGRHTQYF.

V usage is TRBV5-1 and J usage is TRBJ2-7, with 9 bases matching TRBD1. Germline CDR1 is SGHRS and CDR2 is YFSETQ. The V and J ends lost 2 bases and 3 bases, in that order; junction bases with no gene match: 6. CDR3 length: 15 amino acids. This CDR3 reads CASSLTGQGYYEQYF. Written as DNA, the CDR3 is TGCGCCAGCAGCTTAACGGGACAGGGCTACTACGAGCAGTACTTC.

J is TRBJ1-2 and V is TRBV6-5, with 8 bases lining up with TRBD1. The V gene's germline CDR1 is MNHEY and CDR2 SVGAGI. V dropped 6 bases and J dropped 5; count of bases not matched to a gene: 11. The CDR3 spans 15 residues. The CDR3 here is CASSPGTGPFYGYTF. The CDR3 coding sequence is TGTGCCAGCAGCCCCGGGACAGGCCCCTTTTATGGCTACACCTTC.

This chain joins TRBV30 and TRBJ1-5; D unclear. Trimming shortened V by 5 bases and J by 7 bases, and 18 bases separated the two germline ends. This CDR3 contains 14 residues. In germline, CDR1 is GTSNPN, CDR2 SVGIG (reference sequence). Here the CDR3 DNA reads TGTGCCTGGTCTATAGATCCTCCCGGGCAGCCCCAGCATTTT. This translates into CAWSIDPPGQPQHF.

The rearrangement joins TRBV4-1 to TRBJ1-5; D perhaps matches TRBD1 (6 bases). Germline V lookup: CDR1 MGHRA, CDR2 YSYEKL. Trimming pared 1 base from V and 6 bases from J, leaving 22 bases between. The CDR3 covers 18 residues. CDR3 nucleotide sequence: TGCGCCAGCAGCCAAGGACAGACTACACAGGGAGTAAGTCAGCCCCAGCATTTT. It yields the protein CASSQGQTTQGVSQPQHF.

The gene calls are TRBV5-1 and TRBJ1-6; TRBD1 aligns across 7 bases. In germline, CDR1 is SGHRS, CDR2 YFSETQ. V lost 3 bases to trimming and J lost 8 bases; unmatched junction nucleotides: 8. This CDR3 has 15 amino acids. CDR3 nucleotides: TGCGCCAGCAGCTATCAACTAACAGGGGATTCACCCCTCCACTTT. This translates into CASSYQLTGDSPLHF.

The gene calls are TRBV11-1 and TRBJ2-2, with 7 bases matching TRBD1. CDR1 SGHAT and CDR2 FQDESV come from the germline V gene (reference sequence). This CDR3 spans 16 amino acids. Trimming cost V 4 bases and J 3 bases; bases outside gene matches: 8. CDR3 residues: CASSSWDSRYTGELFF. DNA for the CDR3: TGTGCCAGCAGCTCATGGGACAGTCGATACACCGGGGAGCTGTTTTTT.

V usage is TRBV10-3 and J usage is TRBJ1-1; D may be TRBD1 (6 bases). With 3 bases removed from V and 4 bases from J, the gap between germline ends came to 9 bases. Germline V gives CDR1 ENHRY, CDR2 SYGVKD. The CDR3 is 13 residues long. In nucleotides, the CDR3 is TGTGCCATCAGTGACGGCAGGGGCACTGAAGCTTTCTTT. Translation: CAISDGRGTEAFF.

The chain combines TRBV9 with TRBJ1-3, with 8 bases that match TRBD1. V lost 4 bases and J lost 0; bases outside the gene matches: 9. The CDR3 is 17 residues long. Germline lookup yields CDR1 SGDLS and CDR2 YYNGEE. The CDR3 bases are TGTGCCAGCAGCTCCCGGACAGGGAAAAGCTCTGGAAACACCATATATTTT. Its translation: CASSSRTGKSSGNTIYF.

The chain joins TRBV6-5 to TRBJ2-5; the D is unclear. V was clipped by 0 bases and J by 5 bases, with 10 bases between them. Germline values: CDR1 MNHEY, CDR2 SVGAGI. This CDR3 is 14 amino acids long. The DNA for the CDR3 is TGTGCCAGCAGTTACTCCGAGAAACGGGAGACCCAGTACTTC. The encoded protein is CASSYSEKRETQYF.